This T cell receptor beta chain was profiled in a study of beta chain features in type 1 diabetes. The CDR3 totals 13 residues. Trimming removed 4 bases from V and 6 bases from J, with 12 bases in between. Germline CDR1 and CDR2: SGDLS and YYNGEE. Sequenced material consisted of expressed TCRB transcripts (all of the isolated RNA was reverse transcribed). The table came from immunoSEQ multiplex PCR; TCRdb's copy has only in-frame clones and leaves some out. The table lists roughly 450,000 clones, over 9.5% of them singletons, with over 0.035% in the top ten. The sequenced sample consisted of naive CD4+ T cells from blood. The chain links TRBV9 to TRBJ2-3; no clear D gene. This sequence was found in a young woman in good health. The CDR3 sequence: CASSSPSLDTQYF. CDR3 bases: TGTGCCAGCAGCTCCCCCTCTTTGGATACGCAGTATTTT. Full variable domain (rest looked up from reference TRBV9 and TRBJ2-3): DSGVTQTPKHLITATGQRVTLRCSPRSGDLSVYWYQQSLDQGLQFLIQYYNGEERAKGNILERFSAQQFPDLHSELNLSSLELGDSALYFCASSSPSLDTQYFGPGTRLTVL.